The 5 T cell receptor beta chains presented below share a single source sample, sequenced in a study of OX40 agonist ivuxolimab in advanced cancers. Sequenced by immunoSEQ multiplex PCR; TCRdb stores in-frame clones only, minus some. The table lists roughly 77,000 clones, approximately 80% of them singletons, with roughly 0.5% in the top ten. The sample in question was CD4+ or CD8+ T cells sorted from blood, obtained in a trial of the OX40 agonist ivuxolimab. The receptor source for this set is an adult with an advanced solid tumor such as melanoma, head and neck, liver or kidney cancer.

The CDR3 sequence: CASSGGTDTDTQYF. The DNA for the CDR3 is TGTGCCAGCAGTGGGGGGACAGACACAGATACGCAGTATTTT. The chain is built from TRBV6-1 and TRBJ2-3, with 7 bases identical to TRBD1. This CDR3 spans 14 amino acids. The V gene end was trimmed by 4 bases and the J gene end by 2 bases; junction bases not matched to a gene: 3. CDR1 and CDR2 from the germline V gene are MNHNS and SASEGT.

The V and J genes are TRBV7-2 and TRBJ1-2; TRBD1 aligns across 8 bases. This CDR3 spans 16 amino acids. Germline V lookup: CDR1 SGHTA, CDR2 FQGNSA. The V and J ends lost 6 bases and 2 bases, in that order; junction bases with no gene match: 11. The CDR3 nucleotides read TGTGCCAGCAGAGGACAGGGCGAGTGGATAAACTATGGCTACACCTTC. It yields the protein CASRGQGEWINYGYTF.

The chain is built from TRBV6-6 and TRBJ1-2, with D possibly TRBD1 on 5 matching bases. The CDR3 length is 14 residues. Germline loops: CDR1 MNHNY, CDR2 SVGAGI (reference sequence). Trimming took off 0 bases at V and 6 bases at J, with 11 bases between the two ends. CDR3 coding DNA: TGTGCCAGCAGTTACTCACGGGGCCGGGATGGCTACACCTTC. Translation gives CASSYSRGRDGYTF.

This CDR3 reads CASSQDNYGYTF. CDR3 coding DNA: TGTGCCAGCAGCCAAGATAACTATGGCTACACCTTC. The V and J genes are TRBV4-2 and TRBJ1-2; D not certain. The CDR3 covers 12 residues. Looked up from germline, CDR1 is LGHNA and CDR2 is YNFKEQ. Between the trimmed V and J ends, which lost 0 bases and 1 base, there was a span of 0 bases.

The V call is TRBV2, the J call TRBJ2-5; no definite D call. V was cut by 5 bases and J by 3 bases, with 10 bases left in between. CDR1 is SNHLY, CDR2 FYNNEI, per germline. This CDR3 comprises 13 residues. This chain's CDR3 is CASSWIAKETQYF. CDR3 coding DNA: TGTGCCAGCAGTTGGATAGCAAAAGAGACCCAGTACTTC.